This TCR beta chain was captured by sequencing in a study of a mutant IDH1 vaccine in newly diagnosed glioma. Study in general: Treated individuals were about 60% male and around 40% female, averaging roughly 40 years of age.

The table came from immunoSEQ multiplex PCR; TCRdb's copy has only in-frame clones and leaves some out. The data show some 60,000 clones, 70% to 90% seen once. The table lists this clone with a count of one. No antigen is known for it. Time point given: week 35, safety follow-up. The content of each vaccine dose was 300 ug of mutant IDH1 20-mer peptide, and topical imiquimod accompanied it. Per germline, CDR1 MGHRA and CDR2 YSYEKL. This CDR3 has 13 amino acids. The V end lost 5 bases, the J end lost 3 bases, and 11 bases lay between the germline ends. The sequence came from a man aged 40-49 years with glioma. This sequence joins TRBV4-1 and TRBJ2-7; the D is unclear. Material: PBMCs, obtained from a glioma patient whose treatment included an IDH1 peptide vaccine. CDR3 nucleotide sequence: TGCGCCAGCAGCTCACAAAACGGCTACGAGCAGTACTTC. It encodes CASSSQNGYEQYF.